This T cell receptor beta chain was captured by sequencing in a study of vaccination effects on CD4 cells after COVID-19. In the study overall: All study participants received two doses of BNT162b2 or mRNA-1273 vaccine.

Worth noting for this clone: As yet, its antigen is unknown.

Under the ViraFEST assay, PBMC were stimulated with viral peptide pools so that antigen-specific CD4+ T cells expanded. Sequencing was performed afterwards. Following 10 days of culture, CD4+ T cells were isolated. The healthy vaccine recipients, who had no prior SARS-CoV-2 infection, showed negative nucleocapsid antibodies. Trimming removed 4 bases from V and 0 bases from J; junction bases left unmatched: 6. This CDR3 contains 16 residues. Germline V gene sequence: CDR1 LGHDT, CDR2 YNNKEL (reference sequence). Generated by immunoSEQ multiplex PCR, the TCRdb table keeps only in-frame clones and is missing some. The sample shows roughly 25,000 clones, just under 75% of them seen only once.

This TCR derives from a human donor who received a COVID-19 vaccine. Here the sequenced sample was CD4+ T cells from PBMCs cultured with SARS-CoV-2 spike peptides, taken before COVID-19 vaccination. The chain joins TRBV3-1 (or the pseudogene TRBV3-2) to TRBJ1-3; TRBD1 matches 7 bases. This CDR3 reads CASSPGQVSSGNTIYF. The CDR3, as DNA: TGTGCCAGCAGCCCCGGACAGGTTAGCTCTGGAAACACCATATATTTT.